This section outlines one T cell receptor beta chain sequence together with its context. The antigen is undetermined. This record belongs to a study of a mutant IDH1 vaccine in newly diagnosed glioma. Study in general: Radiotherapy alone preceded vaccination by 4-6 weeks; alternatively, vaccination started with temozolomide cycles. Study outcomes and limitations: A vaccine-induced immune response developed in around 92% of the patients.

Time point in this sample: week 35, safety follow-up. Each vaccine dose was 300 ug of mutant IDH1 20-mer peptide, with topical imiquimod. Vaccination of patients was performed eight times, in weeks 1, 3, 5, 7, 11, 15, 19 and 23. The method was immunoSEQ multiplex PCR; TCRdb's version includes in-frame clones alone and lacks a portion of them. The table has tens of thousands of clones, approximately 92% seen once; the top ten hold roughly 2.4%. Germline V gene data show CDR1 as SGDLS and CDR2 as YYNGEE. This CDR3 has 13 residues. V was shortened by 2 bases and J by 2 bases, with 5 bases between the two germline ends.

The sequencing here drew on PBMCs, taken from a glioma patient whose treatment included an IDH1 peptide vaccine. This TCR was recovered from a man over 45 with glioma. The V and J genes are TRBV9 and TRBJ1-3; D is unclear. CDR3 DNA sequence: TGTGCCAGCAGCGTGTCCGCTGGAAACACCATATATTTT. This translates into CASSVSAGNTIYF.